This TCR beta chain was sequenced for a study of blood T cell repertoires in COVID-19 (dated by TCRdb to the early 2020s). For the study in its entirety: Samples covering the acute and convalescent phases of COVID-19 were provided by collaborators in the United States, Italy and Spain. The material from the prospective study consisted of cDNA or gDNA derived from T cells, B-cell-depleted T cells, or PBMCs. Nearly every sample came with metadata listing a de-identified subject ID, COVID-19 status, age in years and sex. Where HLA class I and class II types were available, the types were taken from metadata supplied by the sample provider, not from assay-based typing. Subjects who had been exposed to COVID-19, were actively infected with it, or had recovered from it provided the deeply sampled blood TCRbeta repertoires that made up the dataset. A freely available public database, intended as a resource for researchers studying the immune response to SARS-CoV-2, is where the repertoires were released. The samples were drawn from two sources: the first 160 participants of the ongoing ImmuneRACE study, and over 1,000 subjects contributed by 6 global collaborators.

TCRbeta CDR3 regions were amplified from genomic DNA using the immunoSEQ Assay, a bias-controlled multiplex PCR. The original methods were these. Nucleated cell counts per sample were estimated from amplification of reference gene primers within the assay. To quantify the absolute abundance of each unique TCRbeta CDR3 rearrangement, sequence reads were collapsed and filtered. For each sample, productive Simpson clonality was calculated by taking the square root of Simpson's diversity index across productive rearrangements. What TCRdb holds here is the immuneACCESS table cut down to in-frame rearrangements. Part of the clones is not present; checked against another copy, under half of the missing clones reflect an unresolved V gene, and the others are unexplained. That table is the source of V, J and clone size, and D and trimming were worked out from the DNA. The sample data list under 300,000 clones, and approximately 86% of these were observed just once. Around 1% of the sample goes to the ten largest clones.

From a lookup of the germline V gene, CDR1 and CDR2 are SGDLS and YYNGEE. Including cysteine and phenylalanine, the CDR3 has 14 amino acids. Left in the record is the CDR3 DNA by itself, 42 bases read in frame from the first base. Cut back by 2 bases and 5 bases, the V and J ends lie 8 bases apart. In its sample, this clone was seen a few times. Its antigen is unknown. No quality values exist for individual bases; no much larger clone is one base distant. Enrolling through a virtual design, the prospective study's participants ranged in age from roughly 18 to 95 years and lived across 20 to 30 United States geographic areas. Cohort assignment in the prospective study relied on participant-reported clinical history from a screening survey and a study questionnaire. ImmuneRACE Cohort 3 recovered participants were defined by two consecutive negative NP/OP PCR tests, healthcare professional clearance, or symptom resolution. In the prospective study, mobile phlebotomists collected whole blood, serum and a nasopharyngeal or oropharyngeal swab from each participant. Over a roughly 2-month period, participants in the prospective study had the option of providing additional blood draws and questionnaires. Blood samples from the prospective study were shipped frozen or at room temperature prior to DNA extraction.

Overall study results and their limits: The amount of clinical and demographic metadata varied by source and participant and was provided uncurated.

The sequenced sample consisted of PBMCs or T cells enriched from blood (not recorded which). The chain uses TRBV9 and TRBJ1-6, with no confidently assigned D gene. The receptor was isolated from a woman aged 25 to 39 who had recovered from COVID-19. This receptor has the CDR3 CASSVSADNSPLHF. Read as DNA, the sequence is TGTGCCAGCAGCGTCAGCGCCGATAATTCACCCCTCCACTTT. The entire variable domain, with the stretches around the CDR3 drawn from the reference TRBV9 and TRBJ1-6 proteins, is DSGVTQTPKHLITATGQRVTLRCSPRSGDLSVYWYQQSLDQGLQFLIQYYNGEERAKGNILERFSAQQFPDLHSELNLSSLELGDSALYFCASSVSADNSPLHFGNGTRLTVT.